These 20 T cell receptor beta chains were all obtained from the same sample, sequenced in a study of cytomegalovirus exposure and HLA in healthy donors. 60 Vbeta and 13 Jbeta primers were used in PCR. TCRdb's table, derived via immunoSEQ multiplex PCR, lists solely in-frame clones and lacks some. This sample has approximately 70,000 clones, with 80% to 90% found just once. The sequencing sample was made of PBMCs. Receptors originate from a woman in her thirties in good health and CMV-seronegative.

This clone was found a few times. The rearrangement joins TRBV7-2 to TRBJ1-1; the match to TRBD1 covers 11 bases. Germline lookup yields CDR1 SGHTA and CDR2 FQGNSA. This CDR3 is 16 amino acids long. V trimming: 6 bases; J trimming: 4 bases; junction bases outside the gene matches: 10. The CDR3 region is CASRSGQGAGFTEAFF. The CDR3 DNA follows: TGTGCCAGCAGATCCGGACAGGGGGCAGGTTTCACTGAAGCTTTCTTT.

V usage is TRBV9 and J usage is TRBJ1-2; no reliable D call. This CDR3 is built from 15 residues. V was cut by 3 bases and J by 2 bases, with 14 bases left in between. CDR1 and CDR2 (germline): SGDLS, YYNGEE. The CDR3 DNA reads TGTGCCAGCAGCGCAAATCGAGGGAGGAACTATGGCTACACCTTC. Its protein is CASSANRGRNYGYTF.

The chain links TRBV4-3 to TRBJ1-6; 8 nucleotides agree with TRBD1. CDR1 is LGHNA, CDR2 YSLEER, per germline. The CDR3 totals 14 residues. Losses at the gene ends were 4 bases for V and 7 bases for J; bases not matched to a gene: 3. CDR3 protein: CASSLDRENSPLHF. CDR3 nucleotides: TGCGCCAGCAGCCTGGACAGGGAAAATTCACCCCTCCACTTT.

V and J are TRBV19 and TRBJ1-2; no definite D call. From germline, CDR1 is LNHDA and CDR2 SQIVND (reference sequence). V was shortened by 6 bases and J by 2 bases, with 25 bases between the two germline ends. The CDR3 is made up of 18 amino acids. The CDR3 reads CASRSVTSRQIRNYGYTF. CDR3 nucleotide sequence: TGTGCCAGTAGGTCCGTTACTTCACGTCAAATCCGAAACTATGGCTACACCTTC.

The chain combines TRBV19 with TRBJ2-7; possible D gene TRBD2, 6 bases. CDR1 and CDR2 from the germline V gene are LNHDA and SQIVND (reference sequence). The V end lost 4 bases, the J end lost 4 bases, and 17 bases lay between the germline ends. The CDR3 has 15 amino acids. CDR3 amino acids: CASSTVTSFLYEQYF. DNA of the CDR3: TGTGCCAGTAGTACGGTGACTAGTTTCCTTTACGAGCAGTACTTC.

This sequence joins TRBV11-2 and TRBJ2-7, with 8 bases that match TRBD2. In germline, CDR1 is SGHAT, CDR2 FQNNGV. Trimming at V came to 5 bases and at J to 4 bases, leaving 7 bases not matched to a gene. The CDR3 loop spans 14 amino acids. CDR3 loop: CASSPPAGGYEQYF. CDR3 in DNA: TGTGCCAGCAGCCCCCCGGCGGGGGGTTACGAGCAGTACTTC. The whole variable domain, remainder taken from reference TRBV11-2 and TRBJ2-7, is EAGVAQSPRYKIIEKRQSVAFWCNPISGHATLYWYQQILGQGPKLLIQFQNNGVVDDSQLPKDRFSAERLKGVDSTLKIQPAKLEDSAVYLCASSPPAGGYEQYFGPGTRLTVT.

This clone appeared a few times. CDR3 sequence (DNA): TGCGCCAGCAGCTACTATCCCGGGACTAGCCTAAACAATGAGCAGTTCTTC. Amino acids: CASSYYPGTSLNNEQFF. The rearrangement uses TRBV5-1 and TRBJ2-1, with 9 bases aligning to TRBD2. Germline CDR1 is SGHRS and CDR2 is YFSETQ. The CDR3 sequence is 17 residues long. V trimming: 3 bases; J trimming: 5 bases; junction bases outside the gene matches: 12.

The V call is TRBV2, the J call TRBJ2-6, with 8 positions matching TRBD2. There are 17 residues in the CDR3. The V gene end was trimmed by 6 bases and the J gene end by 4 bases; junction bases not matched to a gene: 11. The germline gives CDR1 SNHLY, CDR2 FYNNEI. The CDR3 DNA sequence: TGTGCCAGCAGCTGGCTCGGGGGGGCGGGAGGGGCCAACGTCCTGACTTTC. This sequence encodes CASSWLGGAGGANVLTF.

The chain has TRBV12-2 and TRBJ1-1; the DNA was not compared with TRBD1, the D call given in the table. TRBV12-2 is reported as a pseudogene. This CDR3 has 17 amino acids. The CDR3 reads CASRFLLGSTGRTEAFF. The CDR3 DNA follows: TGTGCAAGTCGCTTTCTCTTGGGCTCGACAGGGCGAACTGAAGCTTTCTTT.

The gene calls are TRBV6-5 and TRBJ2-7, with D unresolved. V dropped 2 bases and J dropped 3 bases, with 11 bases sitting between them. This CDR3 contains 14 residues. CDR1 is MNHEY, CDR2 SVGAGI, per germline. The CDR3 here is CASSYDNRIYEQYF. For the CDR3, the DNA is TGTGCCAGCAGTTACGACAATAGGATCTACGAGCAGTACTTC.

The rearrangement joins TRBV6-1 to TRBJ2-7; 9 bases fit TRBD1. CDR1 and CDR2 from the germline V gene are MNHNS and SASEGT. The CDR3 has 13 residues. Germline trimming cut 8 bases from V and 2 bases from J; bases unmatched to any gene: 4. CDR3 sequence reads: CASGDRAPYEQYF. In nucleotides, the CDR3 is TGTGCCAGCGGGGACAGGGCCCCCTACGAGCAGTACTTC.

J is TRBJ1-6 and V is TRBV20-1; a weak D match, TRBD1 (5 bases). The CDR3 is made up of 11 amino acids. The V gene lost 1 base and the J gene lost 12 bases, with 7 bases spanning the gap. The V gene's germline CDR1 is DFQATT and CDR2 SNEGSKA (reference sequence). CDR3 sequence: CSARVGGPLHF. CDR3 bases: TGCAGTGCTAGAGTGGGGGGACCCCTCCACTTT.

The chain employs TRBV5-1 and TRBJ2-1; a possible D gene is TRBD2 (6 bases). The CDR3 loop spans 18 amino acids. CDR1 is SGHRS and CDR2 is YFSETQ in the germline V gene. V was trimmed by 5 bases and J by 4 bases, leaving 25 bases between them. CDR3 coding DNA: TGCGCCAGCAGTAATCATCTGGGCGGGGCCGGAATTTACAATGAGCAGTTCTTC. Protein: CASSNHLGGAGIYNEQFF. Full variable domain (outside the CDR3, taken from reference TRBV5-1 and TRBJ2-1): KAGVTQTPRYLIKTRGQQVTLSCSPISGHRSVSWYQQTPGQGLQFLFEYFSETQRNKGNFPGRFSGRQFSNSRSEMNVSTLELGDSALYLCASSNHLGGAGIYNEQFFGPGTRLTVL.

The count of this clone is one. The chain uses TRBV7-8 and TRBJ2-7, with a possible D match to TRBD1 (6 bases). CDR1 and CDR2 from the germline V gene are SGHVS and FQNEAQ. The CDR3 consists of 18 residues. V lost 2 bases and J 4 bases, leaving 24 bases between the germline ends. The CDR3 DNA reads as TGTGCCAGCAGCTTAAGTTATGGGACACTCCCTCTACCTTACGAGCAGTACTTC. Amino acids: CASSLSYGTLPLPYEQYF.

CDR3 amino acids: CASSLSGQGIYEQYF. CDR3 sequence (DNA): TGTGCCAGCTCACTATCGGGACAGGGGATCTACGAGCAGTACTTC. V usage is TRBV18 and J usage is TRBJ2-7, with 10 bases that match TRBD1. CDR3 length: 15 residues. The germline V gene has CDR1 KGHSH and CDR2 LQKENI. The ends lost 4 bases at V and 3 bases at J; junction bases unmatched: 6.

The chain has TRBV18 and TRBJ2-7, with 9 bases matching TRBD1. The ends lost 0 bases at V and 1 base at J; junction bases unmatched: 4. CDR1 KGHSH and CDR2 LQKENI come from the germline V gene. The CDR3 consists of 16 residues. The CDR3 DNA reads as TGTGCCAGCTCACCACCCCGGACAGGGGTTTCCTACGAGCAGTACTTC. It codes for CASSPPRTGVSYEQYF. The variable domain in full, completed from reference TRBV18 and TRBJ2-7, reads NAGVMQNPRHLVRRRGQEARLRCSPMKGHSHVYWYRQLPEEGLKFMVYLQKENIIDESGMPKERFSAEFPKEGPSILRIQQVVRGDSAAYFCASSPPRTGVSYEQYFGPGTRLTVT.

The chain employs TRBV7-9 and TRBJ2-1, with 11 bases matching TRBD2. CDR1 is SEHNR and CDR2 is FQNEAQ in the germline V gene (reference sequence). Unmatched junction bases numbered 8, after V lost 4 bases and J lost 3 bases. CDR3 size: 17 residues. CDR3 amino acids: CASSSQTSGGLYNEQFF. The DNA for the CDR3 is TGTGCCAGCAGCTCCCAAACTAGCGGGGGACTCTACAATGAGCAGTTCTTC.

The CDR3 is CASSDGLGTGIPDTQYF. The CDR3 coding sequence is TGTGCCAGCAGTGATGGTCTCGGGACAGGGATCCCAGATACGCAGTATTTT. The genes are TRBV25-1 and TRBJ2-3, with 9 bases matching TRBD1. CDR1 is MGHDK, CDR2 SYGVNS, per germline. This CDR3 is built from 17 residues. The V and J ends lost 3 bases and 4 bases, in that order; junction bases with no gene match: 11.

The V gene is TRBV15, the J gene TRBJ2-7, with 11 bases matching TRBD1. The length of the CDR3 is 14 residues. Germline CDR1 is LNHNV and CDR2 is YYDKDF (reference sequence). Losses at the gene ends were 9 bases for V and 6 bases for J; bases not matched to a gene: 10. CDR3: CATLRDRGTSEQYF. CDR3 nucleotide sequence: TGTGCCACACTCCGGGACAGGGGGACGAGCGAGCAGTACTTC.

The chain combines TRBV5-1 with TRBJ1-1; the match to TRBD1 covers 9 bases. This CDR3 is built from 16 residues. Germline CDR1 is SGHRS and CDR2 is YFSETQ. The V and J ends lost 1 base and 0 bases, in that order; junction bases with no gene match: 4. CDR3 DNA: TGCGCCAGCAGCTTGTCCGGGACAGGGATGAACACTGAAGCTTTCTTT. Protein sequence: CASSLSGTGMNTEAFF. Full variable domain (missing parts from reference TRBV5-1 and TRBJ1-1): KAGVTQTPRYLIKTRGQQVTLSCSPISGHRSVSWYQQTPGQGLQFLFEYFSETQRNKGNFPGRFSGRQFSNSRSEMNVSTLELGDSALYLCASSLSGTGMNTEAFFGQGTRLTVV.